This T cell receptor beta chain was obtained from a study of T-cell reconstitution after alpha-beta-depleted transplantation in children. Points from the study as a whole: It was reported that alpha-beta T cells came from several hundred expanded graft clones (about two months after transplant). Diversity and T-cell counts at one year after transplant derived mostly from new T cells.

The CDR3 is 15 residues long. The germline CDR1 and CDR2 sequences are MDHEN and SYDVKM. V dropped 3 bases and J dropped 1 base, with 13 bases sitting between them. Preparation of the TCRbeta library was carried out with unique molecular identifiers. TCRdb analysed the PCR reads with MiXCR anew, one entry per CDR3 protein. The sample includes around 700,000 distinct CDR3 sequences, about an eighth of them seen just once. With regard to this clonotype: Its target is unknown.

The sequenced sample was PBMCs, obtained before TCRalphabeta/CD19-depleted stem cell transplant. The chain uses TRBV28 and TRBJ2-7; D ambiguous. The receptor's source is a girl under 10 years old with congenital amegakaryocytic thrombocytopenia, due to receive a stem cell transplant. CDR3 amino acids: CASSFRIGWSYEQYF. CDR3 DNA sequence: TGTGCCAGCAGTTTTCGGATAGGGTGGTCCTACGAGCAGTACTTC.